Each of the 13 T cell receptor beta chains below was sequenced from the same sample in a study of response to subunit inactivated influenza vaccine. One entry per CDR3 protein results from TCRdb running MiXCR on the RT-PCR reads. There are hundreds of thousands of distinct CDR3 sequences in the sample; under 9% occur only once, and around 13% lies in the top ten. The material was PBMCs from blood, obtained less than 30 months after vaccination. The receptors were gathered from a man between 45 and 75 years old who received an inactivated influenza vaccine.

The chain employs TRBV24-1 and TRBJ2-7; unclear D gene. Trimming took off 6 bases at V and 0 bases at J, with 5 bases between the two ends. Germline V CDR1 and CDR2: KGHDR, SFDVKD. The CDR3 extends over 12 amino acids. CDR3 nucleotides: TGTGCCACCAGTCCCAACTCCTACGAGCAGTACTTC. Translated: CATSPNSYEQYF.

In this sample, this clonotype turned up many times. The chain carries TRBV12-3 or TRBV12-4 and TRBJ2-3, with 13 bases that match TRBD2. The V gene end was trimmed by 5 bases and the J gene end by 6 bases; junction bases not matched to a gene: 11. The CDR3 totals 17 residues. CDR3 coding DNA: TGTGCCAGCAGTCCGACTACTCCGGGACTAGCGGGGGATACGCAGTATTTT. It is translated as CASSPTTPGLAGDTQYF.

This clonotype was observed at least ten times. V is TRBV6-2 or TRBV6-3 and J is TRBJ2-1, with TRBD1 matching 10 bases. The CDR3 has 17 residues. V gave up 2 bases and J gave up 8 bases; unmatched junction bases: 12. The V gene's germline CDR1 is MNHEY and CDR2 SVGEGT. CDR3 nucleotides: TGTGCCAGCAGTTACCCATACCGGGACAGGGGATTGGATGAGCAGTTCTTC. It yields the protein CASSYPYRDRGLDEQFF.

The CDR3 region is CSARDLRAGVDEQYF. The CDR3 DNA sequence: TGCAGTGCTAGAGATTTAAGAGCGGGAGTTGACGAGCAGTACTTC. The chain is built from TRBV20-1 and TRBJ2-7, with 8 bases matching TRBD2. After removal of 0 bases from V and 5 bases from J, the junction contained 9 bases not matched to a gene. Germline values: CDR1 DFQATT, CDR2 SNEGSKA (reference sequence). This CDR3 is 15 amino acids long.

This clonotype came up a few times. The rearrangement links TRBV11-2 to TRBJ2-5; D might be TRBD1 (6 bases). CDR3 size: 15 residues. CDR1 is SGHAT, CDR2 FQNNGV, per germline. Trimming took off 0 bases at V and 0 bases at J, with 8 bases between the two ends. The CDR3 reads CASSLDRGYQETQYF. CDR3 sequence (DNA): TGTGCCAGCAGCTTAGACAGGGGCTACCAAGAGACCCAGTACTTC.

This clonotype was seen ten or more times. The chain carries TRBV5-1 and TRBJ2-3, with D uncertain. Germline V gene data show CDR1 as SGHRS and CDR2 as YFSETQ. This CDR3 spans 13 amino acids. The V end lost 4 bases, the J end lost 1 base, and 7 bases lay between the germline ends. CDR3 region: CASSPDGTDTQYF. CDR3 bases: TGCGCCAGCAGCCCGGATGGCACAGATACGCAGTATTTT.

This chain uses TRBV7-2 with TRBJ2-5; a weak D match, TRBD2 (5 bases). The V gene's germline CDR1 is SGHTA and CDR2 FQGNSA. Trimming took 5 bases from V and 4 from J, leaving 11 bases between them. The CDR3 extends over 13 amino acids. The CDR3 sequence: CASSQRWVETQYF. The CDR3 nucleotides read TGTGCCAGCAGCCAGCGGTGGGTAGAGACCCAGTACTTC.

This chain joins TRBV18 and TRBJ2-5; maybe TRBD2 (5 bases). Germline V gives CDR1 KGHSH, CDR2 LQKENI. V was pared by 4 bases and J by 2 bases, with 14 bases between. CDR3 length: 15 amino acids. Written as DNA, the CDR3 is TGTGCCAGCTCACATGCGGGCAGCCAACAAGAGACCCAGTACTTC. This sequence encodes CASSHAGSQQETQYF. Filled out from reference TRBV18 and TRBJ2-5, the complete variable domain reads NAGVMQNPRHLVRRRGQEARLRCSPMKGHSHVYWYRQLPEEGLKFMVYLQKENIIDESGMPKERFSAEFPKEGPSILRIQQVVRGDSAAYFCASSHAGSQQETQYFGPGTRLLVL.

V and J are TRBV28 and TRBJ2-3; D is uncertain. Looked up from germline, CDR1 is MDHEN and CDR2 is SYDVKM. V was clipped by 3 bases and J by 2 bases, with 21 bases between them. The CDR3 sequence is 18 residues long. CDR3 residues: CASSFLLRPTEYTDTQYF. CDR3 in DNA: TGTGCCAGCAGTTTTCTGCTCAGACCAACGGAATACACAGATACGCAGTATTTT.

This clonotype has at least ten counts. The V gene is TRBV6-2 or TRBV6-3, the J gene TRBJ1-2, with TRBD1 as a possible D gene (5 bases). The CDR3 has 12 amino acids. Between the trimmed V and J ends, which lost 5 bases and 4 bases, there was a span of 8 bases. Per the germline V gene, CDR1 is MNHEY and CDR2 is SVGEGT. The CDR3 sequence: CASSQGVYGYTF. CDR3 coding DNA: TGTGCCAGCAGTCAGGGTGTCTATGGCTACACCTTC.

Details on this clonotype: The CDR3 end shows no conserved phenylalanine or tryptophan, and so a read error is likely. This rearrangement joins TRBV9 to TRBJ2-3; D call uncertain. CDR1 is SGDLS and CDR2 is YYNGEE in the germline V gene. V lost 1 base to trimming and J lost 0 bases, with 6 bases between them. The CDR3 is 14 residues long. CDR3 residues: CASSVFGSTDTQYS. CDR3 sequence (DNA): TGTGCCAGCAGCGTATTTGGAAGCACAGATACGCAGTATTCT.

This clonotype has more than one count but fewer than ten. The chain has TRBV10-1 and TRBJ2-7; D gene unclear. In germline, CDR1 is WNHNN, CDR2 SYGVQD (reference sequence). Trimming shortened V by 8 bases and J by 3 bases, and 11 bases separated the two germline ends. This CDR3 has 12 amino acids. CDR3 sequence reads: CASADGNYEQYF. The CDR3, as DNA: TGCGCCAGCGCAGACGGAAACTACGAGCAGTACTTC.

The V call is TRBV27, the J call TRBJ2-1; D not resolved. CDR3 size: 14 residues. The V end lost 5 bases, the J end lost 4 bases, and 12 bases lay between the germline ends. Germline CDR1 reads MNHEY; CDR2 reads SMNVEV (reference sequence). The CDR3 protein is CASSATLPYNEQFF. Written as DNA, the CDR3 is TGTGCCAGCAGTGCTACCCTCCCTTACAATGAGCAGTTCTTC.